The rows below give T cell receptor beta chains drawn from one sample of a study of control samples from healthy donors and cancer patients. TCRdb keeps only in-frame clones here, not all; method: immunoSEQ multiplex PCR. This sample carries 24,000 or so clones, 75% to 90% of them seen once, and the ten largest clones take 38%. The sequenced material came from PBMCs. These receptors all come from a man in his sixties with head and neck cancer. Each CDR3 is given with its conserved first and last residue. The order of the fields is D gene, J gene, V gene, CDR3 protein. D genes are given only for firm matches.

d_call: TRBD2
j_call: TRBJ2-3
v_call: TRBV9
cdr3_aa: CASSVGLVGTDTQYF

d_call: .
j_call: TRBJ2-2
v_call: TRBV30
cdr3_aa: CAWSWRDTGELFF

d_call: .
j_call: TRBJ1-4
v_call: TRBV29-1
cdr3_aa: CSVVEGKEKLFF

d_call: TRBD1
j_call: TRBJ1-1
v_call: TRBV19
cdr3_aa: CASSIARLQGADTEAFF

d_call: TRBD1
j_call: TRBJ1-2
v_call: TRBV12-3/TRBV12-4
cdr3_aa: CASSVGQGDGYTF

d_call: .
j_call: TRBJ2-7
v_call: TRBV7-3
cdr3_aa: CASSLWAGGTEQYF

d_call: TRBD1
j_call: TRBJ2-7
v_call: TRBV6-5
cdr3_aa: CASSSGTGRYEQYF

d_call: TRBD1
j_call: TRBJ2-2
v_call: TRBV9
cdr3_aa: CASSSRTGAAGELFF

d_call: .
j_call: TRBJ1-4
v_call: TRBV11-3
cdr3_aa: CASSPGLSTNEKLFF

d_call: TRBD1
j_call: TRBJ1-2
v_call: TRBV4-1
cdr3_aa: CASSQREDRADYGYTF

d_call: TRBD1
j_call: TRBJ1-4
v_call: TRBV28
cdr3_aa: CASNLGGQGGEKLFF

d_call: TRBD1
j_call: TRBJ1-1
v_call: TRBV29-1
cdr3_aa: CSAQGRDTEAFF

d_call: .
j_call: TRBJ2-3
v_call: TRBV7-3
cdr3_aa: CASSLMRGVGTDTQYF

d_call: .
j_call: TRBJ2-2
v_call: TRBV7-3
cdr3_aa: CASTPGPASTGELFF

d_call: .
j_call: TRBJ1-5
v_call: TRBV7-9
cdr3_aa: CASSLGGGSNQPQHF

d_call: TRBD2
j_call: TRBJ2-1
v_call: TRBV19
cdr3_aa: CASSSTGTSDNEQFF

d_call: .
j_call: TRBJ1-1
v_call: TRBV30
cdr3_aa: CAWNKGNTEAFF

d_call: .
j_call: TRBJ2-6
v_call: TRBV19
cdr3_aa: CASSTLRGFGANVLTF

d_call: .
j_call: TRBJ1-5
v_call: TRBV2
cdr3_aa: CASSQRTASNQPQHF

d_call: .
j_call: TRBJ2-2
v_call: TRBV19
cdr3_aa: CASKGANTGELFF

d_call: .
j_call: TRBJ1-3
v_call: TRBV7-8
cdr3_aa: CASSLAWAGNTIYF

d_call: TRBD2
j_call: TRBJ2-3
v_call: TRBV5-1
cdr3_aa: CASRDSGYRTDTQYF

d_call: .
j_call: TRBJ1-1
v_call: TRBV5-1
cdr3_aa: CASSSNFQGWNTEAFF

d_call: TRBD2
j_call: TRBJ2-5
v_call: TRBV6-6
cdr3_aa: CASSGLARETQYF

d_call: .
j_call: TRBJ2-3
v_call: TRBV5-1
cdr3_aa: CASSLVGGTSADTQYF

d_call: TRBD2
j_call: TRBJ2-5
v_call: TRBV9
cdr3_aa: CASSEGASGGGGQETQYF

d_call: .
j_call: TRBJ1-1
v_call: TRBV30
cdr3_aa: CAWSSGTTGMNTEAFF